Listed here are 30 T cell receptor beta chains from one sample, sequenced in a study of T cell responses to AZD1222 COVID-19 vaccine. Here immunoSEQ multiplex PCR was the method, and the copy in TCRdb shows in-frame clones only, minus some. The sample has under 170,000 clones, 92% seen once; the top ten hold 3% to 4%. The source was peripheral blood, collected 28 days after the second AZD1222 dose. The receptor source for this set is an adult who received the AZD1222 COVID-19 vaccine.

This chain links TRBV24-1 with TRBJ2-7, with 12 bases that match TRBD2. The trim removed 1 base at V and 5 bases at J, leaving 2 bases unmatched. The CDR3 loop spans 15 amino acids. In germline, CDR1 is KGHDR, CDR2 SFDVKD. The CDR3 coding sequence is TGTGCCACCAGTGATTTCAGGACTAGCGGGGACGAGCAGTACTTC. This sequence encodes CATSDFRTSGDEQYF.

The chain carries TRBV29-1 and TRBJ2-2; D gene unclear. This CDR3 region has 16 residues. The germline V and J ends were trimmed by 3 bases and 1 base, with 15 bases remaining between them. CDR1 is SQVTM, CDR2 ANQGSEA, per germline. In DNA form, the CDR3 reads TGCAGCGTTGATGGTTTGGGTTTAGGGAACACCGGGGAGCTGTTTTTT. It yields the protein CSVDGLGLGNTGELFF.

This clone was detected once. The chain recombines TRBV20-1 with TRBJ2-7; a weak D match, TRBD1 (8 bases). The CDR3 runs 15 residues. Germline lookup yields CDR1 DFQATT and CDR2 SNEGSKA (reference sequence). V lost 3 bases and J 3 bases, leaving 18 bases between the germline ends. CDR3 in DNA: TGCAGTGCTAGTGATTACAGGGGGGGAAGCTACGAGCAGTACTTC. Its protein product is CSASDYRGGSYEQYF.

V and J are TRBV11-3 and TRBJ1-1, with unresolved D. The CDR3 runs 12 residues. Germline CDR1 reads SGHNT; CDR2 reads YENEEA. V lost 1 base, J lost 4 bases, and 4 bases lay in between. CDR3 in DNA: TGTGCCAGCAGCTTAGCGAGCACTGAAGCTTTCTTT. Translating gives CASSLASTEAFF.

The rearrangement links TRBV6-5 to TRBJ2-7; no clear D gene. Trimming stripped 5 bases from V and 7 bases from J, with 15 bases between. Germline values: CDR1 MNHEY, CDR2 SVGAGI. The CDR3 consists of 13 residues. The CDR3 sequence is CASSTAQPSEQYF. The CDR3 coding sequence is TGTGCCAGCAGTACGGCCCAGCCTTCAGAGCAGTACTTC.

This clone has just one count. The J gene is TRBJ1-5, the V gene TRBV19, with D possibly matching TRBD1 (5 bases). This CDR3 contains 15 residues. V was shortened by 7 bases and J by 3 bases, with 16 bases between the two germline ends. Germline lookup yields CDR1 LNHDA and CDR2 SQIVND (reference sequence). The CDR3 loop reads CASNTWGRVNQPQHF. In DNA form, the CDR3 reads TGTGCCAGTAACACATGGGGACGAGTCAATCAGCCCCAGCATTTT.

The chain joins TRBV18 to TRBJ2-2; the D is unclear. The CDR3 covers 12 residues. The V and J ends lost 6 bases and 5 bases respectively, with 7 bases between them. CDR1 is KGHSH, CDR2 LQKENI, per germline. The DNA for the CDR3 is TGTGCCAGCTCGCTTAGTACCGGGGAGCTGTTTTTT. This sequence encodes CASSLSTGELFF. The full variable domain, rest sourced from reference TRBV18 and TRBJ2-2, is NAGVMQNPRHLVRRRGQEARLRCSPMKGHSHVYWYRQLPEEGLKFMVYLQKENIIDESGMPKERFSAEFPKEGPSILRIQQVVRGDSAAYFCASSLSTGELFFGEGSRLTVL.

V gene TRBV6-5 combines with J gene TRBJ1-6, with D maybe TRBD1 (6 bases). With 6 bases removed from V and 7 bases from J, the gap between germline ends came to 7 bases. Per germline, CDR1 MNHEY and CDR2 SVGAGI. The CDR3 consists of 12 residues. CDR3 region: CASRTGNSPLHF. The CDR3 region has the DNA TGTGCCAGCAGAACAGGGAATTCACCCCTCCACTTT.

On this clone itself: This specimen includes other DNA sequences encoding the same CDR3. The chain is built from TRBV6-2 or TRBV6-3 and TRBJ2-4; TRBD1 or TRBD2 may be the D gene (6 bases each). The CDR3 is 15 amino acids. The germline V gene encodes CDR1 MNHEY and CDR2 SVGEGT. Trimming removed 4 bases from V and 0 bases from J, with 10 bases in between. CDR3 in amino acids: CASSFRGLAKNIQYF. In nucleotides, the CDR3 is TGTGCCAGCAGTTTCCGGGGGCTAGCCAAAAACATTCAGTACTTC.

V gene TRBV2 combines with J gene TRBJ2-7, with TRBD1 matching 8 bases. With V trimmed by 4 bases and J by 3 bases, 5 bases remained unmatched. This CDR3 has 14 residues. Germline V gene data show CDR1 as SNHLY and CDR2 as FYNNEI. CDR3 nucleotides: TGTGCCAGCAGTGCCGGGACAGGACACTACGAGCAGTACTTC. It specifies CASSAGTGHYEQYF.

The CDR3 DNA sequence: TGTGCCAGCAGCCGCGACAGGGGTTCCTACGAGCAGTACTTC. Its translation is CASSRDRGSYEQYF. V and J are TRBV3-1 (or the pseudogene TRBV3-2) and TRBJ2-7; 8 bases fit TRBD1. From germline, CDR1 is LGHDT and CDR2 YNNKEL (reference sequence). This CDR3 spans 14 amino acids. Germline trimming cut 4 bases from V and 1 base from J; bases unmatched to any gene: 3.

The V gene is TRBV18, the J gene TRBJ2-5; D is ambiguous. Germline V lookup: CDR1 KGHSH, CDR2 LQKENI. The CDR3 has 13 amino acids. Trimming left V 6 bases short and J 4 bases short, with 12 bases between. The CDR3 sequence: CASSPPVRETQYF. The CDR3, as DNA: TGTGCCAGCTCTCCTCCAGTCAGAGAGACCCAGTACTTC.

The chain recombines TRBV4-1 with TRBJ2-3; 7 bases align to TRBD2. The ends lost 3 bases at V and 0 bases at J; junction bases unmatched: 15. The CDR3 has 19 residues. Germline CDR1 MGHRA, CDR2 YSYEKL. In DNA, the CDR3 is TGCGCCAGCAGCCAGATGACCCCCCCGGCTAGCGGAAGCACAGATACGCAGTATTTT. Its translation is CASSQMTPPASGSTDTQYF.

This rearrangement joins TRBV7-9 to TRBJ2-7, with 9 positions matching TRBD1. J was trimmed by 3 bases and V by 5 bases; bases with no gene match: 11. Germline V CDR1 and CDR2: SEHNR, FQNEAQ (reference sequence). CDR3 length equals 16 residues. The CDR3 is CASSTKGQGTNYEQYF. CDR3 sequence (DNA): TGTGCCAGCAGCACGAAAGGACAGGGGACCAACTACGAGCAGTACTTC.

The CDR3 is CASSITARSGAQEQYF. The DNA for the CDR3 is TGCGCCAGCAGCATAACGGCGCGTAGCGGAGCGCAGGAGCAGTACTTC. This chain connects TRBV5-1 to TRBJ2-7; tentatively, D is TRBD2 (6 bases). This CDR3 has 16 amino acids. Germline V CDR1 and CDR2: SGHRS, YFSETQ. Trimming shortened V by 4 bases and J by 7 bases, and 24 bases separated the two germline ends.

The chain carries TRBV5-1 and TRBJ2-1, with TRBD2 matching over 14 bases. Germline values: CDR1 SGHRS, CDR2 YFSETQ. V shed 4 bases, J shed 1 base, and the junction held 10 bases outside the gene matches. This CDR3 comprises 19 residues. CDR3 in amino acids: CASSRSGLAGVRSYNEQFF. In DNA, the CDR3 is TGCGCCAGCAGCAGATCGGGACTAGCGGGAGTCAGGTCCTACAATGAGCAGTTCTTC.

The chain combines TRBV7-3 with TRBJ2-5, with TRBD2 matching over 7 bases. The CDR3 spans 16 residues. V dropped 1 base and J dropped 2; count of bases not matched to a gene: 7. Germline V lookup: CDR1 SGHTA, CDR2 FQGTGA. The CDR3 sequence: CASSLIGTISQETQYF. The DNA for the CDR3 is TGTGCCAGCAGCTTAATCGGGACTATCAGTCAAGAGACCCAGTACTTC.

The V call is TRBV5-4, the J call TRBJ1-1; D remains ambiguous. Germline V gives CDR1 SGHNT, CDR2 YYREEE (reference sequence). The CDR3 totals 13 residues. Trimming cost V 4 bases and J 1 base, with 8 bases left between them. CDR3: CASSHDGNTEAFF. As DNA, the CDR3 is TGTGCCAGCAGCCACGACGGGAACACTGAAGCTTTCTTT.

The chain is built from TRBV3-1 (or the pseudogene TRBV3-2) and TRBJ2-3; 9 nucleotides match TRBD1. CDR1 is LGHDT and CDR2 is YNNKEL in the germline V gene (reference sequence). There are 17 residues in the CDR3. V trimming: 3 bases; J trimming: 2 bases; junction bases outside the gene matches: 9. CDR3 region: CASSQVTGTGYTDTQYF. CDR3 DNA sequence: TGTGCCAGCAGCCAGGTAACCGGGACAGGGTACACAGATACGCAGTATTTT.

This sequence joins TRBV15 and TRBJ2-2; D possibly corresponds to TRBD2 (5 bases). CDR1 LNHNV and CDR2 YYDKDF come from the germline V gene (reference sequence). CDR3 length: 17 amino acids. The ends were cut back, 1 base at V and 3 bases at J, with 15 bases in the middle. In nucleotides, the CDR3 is TGTGCCACCAGCAGAGTTCTCGCCATCGGGGACACCGGGGAGCTGTTTTTT. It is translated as CATSRVLAIGDTGELFF.

The CDR3 is CASRLAGVETQYF. The CDR3 region has the DNA TGTGCCAGCAGACTAGCGGGAGTGGAGACCCAGTACTTC. This rearrangement joins TRBV7-2 to TRBJ2-5; 11 bases map to TRBD2. From germline, CDR1 is SGHTA and CDR2 FQGNSA. The CDR3 is made up of 13 amino acids. The V gene end was trimmed by 6 bases and the J gene end by 5 bases; junction bases not matched to a gene: 2.

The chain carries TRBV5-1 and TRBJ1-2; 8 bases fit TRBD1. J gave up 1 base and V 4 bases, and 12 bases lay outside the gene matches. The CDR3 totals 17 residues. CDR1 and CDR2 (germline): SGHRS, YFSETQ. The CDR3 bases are TGCGCCAGCAGCCCCGTGACAGGGGTCGGGTTTAACTATGGCTACACCTTC. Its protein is CASSPVTGVGFNYGYTF.

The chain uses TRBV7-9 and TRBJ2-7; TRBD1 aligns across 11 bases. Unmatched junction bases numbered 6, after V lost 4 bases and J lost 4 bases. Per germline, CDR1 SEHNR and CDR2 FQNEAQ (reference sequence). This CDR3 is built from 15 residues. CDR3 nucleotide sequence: TGTGCCAGCAGCTCCTTGGACAGGGGGCGGTACGAGCAGTACTTC. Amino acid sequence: CASSSLDRGRYEQYF.

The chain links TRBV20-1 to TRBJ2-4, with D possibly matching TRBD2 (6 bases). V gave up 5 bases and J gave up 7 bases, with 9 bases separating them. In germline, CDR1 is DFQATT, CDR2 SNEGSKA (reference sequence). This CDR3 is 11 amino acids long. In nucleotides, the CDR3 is TGCAGTGCTGTGGGACTGAACATTCAGTACTTC. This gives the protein CSAVGLNIQYF.

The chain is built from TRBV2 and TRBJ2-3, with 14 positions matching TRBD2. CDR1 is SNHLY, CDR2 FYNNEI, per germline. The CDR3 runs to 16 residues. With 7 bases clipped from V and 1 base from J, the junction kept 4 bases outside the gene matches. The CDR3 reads CASTGLAGVGTDTQYF. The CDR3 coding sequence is TGTGCCAGCACGGGACTAGCGGGAGTGGGCACAGATACGCAGTATTTT.

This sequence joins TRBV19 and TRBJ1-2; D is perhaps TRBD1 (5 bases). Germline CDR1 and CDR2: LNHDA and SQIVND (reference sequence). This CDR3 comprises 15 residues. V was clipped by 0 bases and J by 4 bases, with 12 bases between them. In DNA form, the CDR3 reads TGTGCCAGTAGTATAGAAGAGGGGAACTCCTATGGCTACACCTTC. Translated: CASSIEEGNSYGYTF. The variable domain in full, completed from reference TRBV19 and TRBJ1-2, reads DGGITQSPKYLFRKEGQNVTLSCEQNLNHDAMYWYRQDPGQGLRLIYYSQIVNDFQKGDIAEGYSVSREKKESFPLTVTSAQKNPTAFYLCASSIEEGNSYGYTFGSGTRLTVV.

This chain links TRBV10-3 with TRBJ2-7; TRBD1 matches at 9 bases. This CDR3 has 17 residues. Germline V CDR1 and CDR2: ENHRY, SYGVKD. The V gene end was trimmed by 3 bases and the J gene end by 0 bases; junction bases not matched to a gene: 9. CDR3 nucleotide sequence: TGTGCCATCAGTGACTCACTCGGACAGGGGAGCTCCTACGAGCAGTACTTC. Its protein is CAISDSLGQGSSYEQYF.

The CDR3 region has the DNA TGTGCCAGCAGCCCAGGAGGTGGTACTGAAGCTTTCTTT. It specifies CASSPGGGTEAFF. This chain uses TRBV3-1 (or the pseudogene TRBV3-2) with TRBJ1-1, with D unclear. CDR1 is LGHDT and CDR2 is YNNKEL in the germline V gene (reference sequence). This CDR3 contains 13 residues. The V and J ends lost 4 bases and 5 bases respectively, with 11 bases between them.

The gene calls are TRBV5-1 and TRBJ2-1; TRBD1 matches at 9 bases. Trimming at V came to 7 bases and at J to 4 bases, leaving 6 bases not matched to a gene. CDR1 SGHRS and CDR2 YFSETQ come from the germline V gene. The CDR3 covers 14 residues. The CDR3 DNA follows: TGCGCCAGCCAACACAGGGGGCCTTACAATGAGCAGTTCTTC. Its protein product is CASQHRGPYNEQFF. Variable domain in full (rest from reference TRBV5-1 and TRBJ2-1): KAGVTQTPRYLIKTRGQQVTLSCSPISGHRSVSWYQQTPGQGLQFLFEYFSETQRNKGNFPGRFSGRQFSNSRSEMNVSTLELGDSALYLCASQHRGPYNEQFFGPGTRLTVL.

CDR3 sequence (DNA): TGTGCCAGCCCCAGGGGGGGCGGGGGTTCACCCCTCCACTTT. Residues: CASPRGGGGSPLHF. The V gene is TRBV2, the J gene TRBJ1-6; 7 bases are a match to TRBD1. The CDR3 spans 14 residues. Trimming removed 8 bases from V and 9 bases from J; junction bases left unmatched: 10. From germline, CDR1 is SNHLY and CDR2 FYNNEI.